The clone carrying this T cell receptor (beta chain) came up many times. Antigen: not known. What was amplified from RNA transcripts were TCR beta CDR3 regions. An initial round of RT-PCR targeting the TCR CDR3 relied on the HTBI primer set. TCRdb redid the calling of the multiplex PCR reads with MiXCR, one entry per CDR3 protein. The table lists about 320,000 distinct CDR3 sequences, approximately 17% of them singletons. Newly diagnosed patients aged 18 to 65 had hyperthyroidism of under 2 months' duration. This record comes from a study of T cells in Graves' hyperthyroidism and ophthalmopathy. Study findings and constraints: The majority of expanded thyroid clonotypes above 0.001 also appeared in blood.

The CDR3 runs 13 residues. V was shortened by 10 bases and J by 5 bases, with 17 bases between the two germline ends. Germline-derived CDR1 and CDR2 are MNHNS and SASEGT. The sample was blood. This clonotype was obtained from a young man with Graves' hyperthyroidism. The chain combines TRBV6-1 with TRBJ1-1; D remains ambiguous. The CDR3 DNA sequence: TGTGCCATCCAAAACAGAGGGAGGACTGAAGCTTTCTTT. Translated: CAIQNRGRTEAFF.